This is a list of T cell receptor beta chains from one sample in a study of breast tumors, draining lymph nodes, adjacent tissues. TCRdb independently ran MiXCR on the multiplex PCR reads; one entry per CDR3 protein. The sample holds 200,000 to 300,000 distinct CDR3 sequences, over 30% seen once. Sample: axillary lymph node tissue. Source of these receptors: a female donor with breast cancer. Some clones in this sample may be carry-over from other donors' samples. CDR3s include the opening cysteine and the closing phenylalanine or tryptophan. Each record gives: CDR3 protein, J gene, V gene.

CASSERRSSEQFF | TRBJ2-1 | TRBV10-1
CAQQGNAGRGLSADEQFF | TRBJ2-1 | TRBV7-9
CSARREGWGYEQYF | TRBJ2-7 | TRBV20-1
CASSLAGEGSEQFF | TRBJ2-1 | TRBV3-1
CASSLEGGPNTGELFF | TRBJ2-2 | TRBV7-2
CASSDRGGQYF | TRBJ2-7 | TRBV6-1
CASSQVSGRAHEQYF | TRBJ2-7 | TRBV3-1
CASSPSGTQNQPQHF | TRBJ1-5 | TRBV5-1
CASSSTLGRATDTQYF | TRBJ2-3 | TRBV6-2/TRBV6-3
CASSLHWEGEFF | TRBJ2-1 | TRBV11-2
CASSVQPGALHF | TRBJ1-6 | TRBV6-4
CASSRGTAEQFF | TRBJ2-1 | TRBV11-2
CAINGQGSGSLCEQYF | TRBJ2-7 | TRBV10-3
CASSRDRLDTQYF | TRBJ2-3 | TRBV10-1
CASSLGLAGDPEERYF | TRBJ2-7 | TRBV7-9
CASSEGSGRNQPQHF | TRBJ1-5 | TRBV9
CASSLGGLGTDTQYF | TRBJ2-3 | TRBV5-8
CASSLRSGTGLFF | TRBJ2-1 | TRBV7-7
CSASPRAGPQHF | TRBJ1-5 | TRBV20-1
CASSDRPGLAGILSYNEQFF | TRBJ2-1 | TRBV6-1
CASSSGTAEVNEQFF | TRBJ2-1 | TRBV7-3
CASSPTSLYEQYF | TRBJ2-7 | TRBV7-8
CASRKDSTDTQYF | TRBJ2-3 | TRBV12-3/TRBV12-4
CASSVGDSGEQFF | TRBJ2-1 | TRBV9
CASSSRGQESYNSPLHF | TRBJ1-6 | TRBV5-1
CASSEDSLNTEAFF | TRBJ1-1 | TRBV19
CSASGGTSPTDTRYF | TRBJ2-3 | TRBV20-1
CASSSPRPDTQYF | TRBJ2-3 | TRBV11-2
CASSYRRSARVPAHEQYF | TRBJ2-7 | TRBV11-3
CASSLQGSSGNTMYF | TRBJ1-3 | TRBV7-8
CASSNSGNYNEQFF | TRBJ2-1 | TRBV3-1
CASSFNGNGEKLFF | TRBJ1-4 | TRBV27
CSARGGKNTEAFF | TRBJ1-1 | TRBV29-1
CASSATWGAKDTGELFF | TRBJ2-2 | TRBV11-3
CASSFIASGSDEQFF | TRBJ2-1 | TRBV5-1
CASSLPGTSGIYTQYF | TRBJ2-3 | TRBV11-3
CASSEVDYSNQPQHF | TRBJ1-5 | TRBV6-1
CAISELGHSTTGAFF | TRBJ1-1 | TRBV10-3
CASSPDRGLFGELFF | TRBJ2-2 | TRBV5-8